The next 14 T cell receptor beta chains were all read from a single sample in a study of Ad26.COV2.S vaccination and SARS-CoV-2 variants. Treatment in this sample: roughly 19 received Ad26.COV2.S at low or high dose, single or two shots; 5 received placebo; per-sample allocation not given. On day 63 after the first injection, vaccine and placebo recipients gave samples. Only in-frame clones appear in the TCRdb table, and some are missing; sequencing was by immunoSEQ multiplex PCR. The repertoire holds some 350,000 clones, with 85% to 90% as singletons. The input for sequencing was peripheral blood, taken in a trial of Ad26.COV2.S vaccine versus placebo. Receptors originate from a person aged 18-65 years who received the Ad26.COV2.S COVID-19 vaccine or a placebo.

The chain combines TRBV7-9 with TRBJ1-4; 9 nucleotides line up with TRBD1. The CDR3 length is 18 residues. Germline loops: CDR1 SEHNR, CDR2 FQNEAQ (reference sequence). Germline trimming cut 5 bases from V and 5 bases from J; bases unmatched to any gene: 15. Written as DNA, the CDR3 is TGTGCCAGCAGCACCCAGCCGGGACAGGGTCGGCTAAATGAAAAACTGTTTTTT. This encodes CASSTQPGQGRLNEKLFF.

J is TRBJ1-1 and V is TRBV12-3 or TRBV12-4; D is uncertain. The CDR3 contains 13 residues. V was pared by 10 bases and J by 9 bases, with 21 bases between. The CDR3 protein is CATLGYRGFKAFF. DNA of the CDR3: TGTGCCACCCTGGGTTACCGGGGATTCAAAGCTTTCTTT.

The chain employs TRBV27 and TRBJ2-1, with 12 bases fitting TRBD2. The J segment lost 7 bases and the V segment lost 4 bases, leaving 11 bases of the junction unmatched. Germline V gives CDR1 MNHEY, CDR2 SMNVEV (reference sequence). The CDR3 consists of 17 residues. CDR3 region: CASSSSRLAGAANEQFF. DNA of the CDR3: TGTGCCAGCAGTTCCTCCCGACTAGCGGGAGCGGCGAATGAGCAGTTCTTC.

The chain links TRBV19 to TRBJ2-2; 9 bases are shared with TRBD1. Germline V gene sequence: CDR1 LNHDA, CDR2 SQIVND (reference sequence). The V segment lost 9 bases and the J segment 5 bases; nucleotides outside the gene matches: 4. This CDR3 is built from 13 residues. CDR3 bases: TGTGCCAGCGACAGGGGGGAGACCGGGGAGCTGTTTTTT. Translating it yields CASDRGETGELFF.

The chain has TRBV11-3 and TRBJ1-2; 9 bases agree with TRBD1. Germline trimming cut 5 bases from V and 2 bases from J; bases unmatched to any gene: 9. From germline, CDR1 is SGHNT and CDR2 YENEEA. This CDR3 has 16 amino acids. CDR3 amino acids: CASSPQGQGINYGYTF. DNA for the CDR3: TGTGCCAGCAGCCCTCAGGGACAGGGAATCAACTATGGCTACACCTTC.

The gene calls are TRBV6-5 and TRBJ2-1; TRBD2 might be the D (5 bases). CDR3 length equals 13 residues. The V gene lost 7 bases and the J gene lost 5 bases, with 12 bases spanning the gap. Germline loops: CDR1 MNHEY, CDR2 SVGAGI. The chain's CDR3 is CASIRGSDNEQFF. CDR3 nucleotides: TGTGCCAGCATCCGAGGGAGCGACAATGAGCAGTTCTTC.

The V call is TRBV28, the J call TRBJ1-5; D uncertain. This CDR3 has 14 amino acids. CDR1 is MDHEN, CDR2 SYDVKM, per germline. Trimming cost V 5 bases and J 9 bases, with 17 bases left between them. CDR3 DNA sequence: TGTGCCAGCAGTCTGGGGTCTACTTTACCGCCCCAGCATTTT. Translation: CASSLGSTLPPQHF. The variable domain in full, with the rest retrieved from reference TRBV28 and TRBJ1-5, is DVKVTQSSRYLVKRTGEKVFLECVQDMDHENMFWYRQDPGLGLRLIYFSYDVKMKEKGDIPEGYSVSREKKERFSLILESASTNQTSMYLCASSLGSTLPPQHFGDGTRLSIL.

The chain combines TRBV6-5 with TRBJ1-1; D not certain. Looked up from germline, CDR1 is MNHEY and CDR2 is SVGAGI. V dropped 2 bases and J dropped 8 bases, with 15 bases sitting between them. The CDR3 length is 14 residues. For the CDR3, the DNA is TGTGCCAGCAGTTACCAACGAAGGAGATCAGAAGCTTTCTTT. Protein product: CASSYQRRRSEAFF.

V and J are TRBV6-5 and TRBJ1-2; TRBD1 might be the D (6 bases). CDR1 is MNHEY, CDR2 SVGAGI, per germline. The CDR3 sequence is 12 residues long. V lost 6 bases, J lost 9 bases, and 14 bases lay in between. The chain's CDR3 is CASRAGGDSYTF. The CDR3 DNA reads as TGTGCCAGCAGAGCGGGGGGCGACAGCTACACCTTC.

This clone was counted once. This sequence joins TRBV19 and TRBJ1-1, with no clear D. The CDR3 is 14 amino acids. Germline CDR1 is LNHDA and CDR2 is SQIVND (reference sequence). V lost 7 bases and J lost 4, with 16 bases in between. This chain's CDR3 is CASTDPPTGTEAFF. The CDR3, as DNA: TGTGCCAGTACCGACCCGCCAACGGGCACTGAAGCTTTCTTT.

A remark on this clone: Within the sample, other DNA sequences also encode this same CDR3. The CDR3 DNA is TGTGCCAGCAGCTCCGGACAGGGAGGCTATGGCTACACCTTC. It yields the protein CASSSGQGGYGYTF. The rearrangement uses TRBV7-9 and TRBJ1-2; 8 bases map to TRBD1. V dropped 4 bases and J dropped 4; count of bases not matched to a gene: 5. Looked up from germline, CDR1 is SEHNR and CDR2 is FQNEAQ (reference sequence). The CDR3 spans 14 residues. The variable domain in full, completed from reference TRBV7-9 and TRBJ1-2, reads DTGVSQNPRHKITKRGQNVTFRCDPISEHNRLYWYRQTLGQGPEFLTYFQNEAQLEKSRLLSDRFSAERPKGSFSTLEIQRTEQGDSAMYLCASSSGQGGYGYTFGSGTRLTVV.

The chain recombines TRBV7-2 with TRBJ1-2; D uncertain. The CDR3 spans 13 residues. Germline loops: CDR1 SGHTA, CDR2 FQGNSA. V lost 4 bases and J lost 4, with 10 bases in between. The CDR3 sequence is CASSSQELYGYTF. CDR3 in DNA: TGTGCCAGCAGCTCGCAGGAACTCTATGGCTACACCTTC.

The V gene is TRBV9, the J gene TRBJ1-2; a possible D gene is TRBD1 (5 bases). The CDR3 has 11 residues. Per the germline V gene, CDR1 is SGDLS and CDR2 is YYNGEE. The V end lost 4 bases, the J end lost 6 bases, and 7 bases lay between the germline ends. The DNA of the CDR3 is TGTGCCAGCAGCACGGGGGATGGCTACACCTTC. It is translated as CASSTGDGYTF.

The chain is built from TRBV5-6 and TRBJ2-5; no reliable D call. The germline gives CDR1 SGHDT, CDR2 YYEEEE. The germline V and J ends were trimmed by 2 bases and 5 bases, with 10 bases remaining between them. The CDR3 sequence is 13 residues long. The CDR3 sequence: CASSFRLGETQYF. The CDR3 DNA follows: TGTGCCAGCAGCTTTCGGCTCGGGGAGACCCAGTACTTC.